This TCR beta chain was captured by sequencing in a study of radiation and T cells in renal cell carcinoma (dated by TCRdb to 2019 to 2021). Context from the whole study: In total, approximately 53 samples, comprising around 26 tumors and some 27 peripheral blood samples, were subjected to TCR beta sequencing. Across all 50 or so samples, around 4,000,000 unique CDR3 nucleotide sequences, encoding approximately 2.5 million unique CDR3 amino acid sequences, were identified. The paper as a whole reports these results and caveats: Irradiated tumors showed higher TCR clonality than controls, with the top 100 clonotypes averaging around 54% of the repertoire versus roughly 43% in nephrectomy-only tumors. Because only small tumor regions of approximately 1 g were available, the study did not capture intratumoral heterogeneity. Compared with control tumors, irradiated tumors had a greater number of dominant CDR3 motifs, and these motifs made up a bigger portion of the repertoire. The single-armed trial design could not address effects of radiation dose or scheduling on the TCR repertoire.

Sample time point, as interpreted from the label and publication: tumor resected at nephrectomy. What the treatment or condition label conveys for this sample: treatment-naive control, cytoreductive nephrectomy. The control tumors were taken from treatment-naive renal cell carcinoma patients who had cytoreductive nephrectomy with no earlier radiation. Every patient had renal cell carcinoma of clear cell pathology. The control tumors sequenced for TCR were resected between 2011 and 2014 from more than 9 males and a few females whose median age was approximately 50 years (range about 40 to 82). Tumors were dissociated mechanically, digested with collagenase/hyaluronidase at 37 degrees C, processed in gentleMACS C tubes, and stored in liquid nitrogen. Genomic DNA for TCR sequencing was prepared using the QIAamp DNA Blood Mini Kit (Qiagen). The analyses included only samples that passed all quality control checks.

Following the manufacturer's recommendations, the immunoSEQ kit was used to generate TCR beta libraries from genomic DNA. Library preparation used a first multiplex PCR with proprietary primers, then a second PCR adding unique barcodes, with bead cleanups after each round. A kit-provided positive control reaction and a negative control reaction were included in every sample batch. The final libraries were assessed on an Agilent 4200 TapeStation D1000 ScreenTape, pooled by volume, and quantified by qPCR. An Illumina NextSeq500 fitted with a MidOutput 150-cycle cartridge performed the sequencing, running 156 Read1 cycles and 15 Index1 cycles with the kit's custom primers. The pooled library was loaded at about 0.96 pM, and roughly 18% PhiX control was spiked in. Regarding the original processing steps: The vendor-processed data were analyzed in R, and a clonotype was defined as all T cells that share the same CDR3 nucleotide sequence. In the clone abundance analyses, frequencies in each sample were normalized to that sample's 10,000 most abundant clones. Public T cell clones, averaging fewer than five per sample, were removed before analysis. The dominant motif analysis was done with ImmunoMap using the PAM10 matrix, a gap penalty of 30, and a homology threshold of 0.3, and motifs with a cumulative frequency of at least 0.01 were considered dominant. The table comes from immuneACCESS by way of TCRdb, which keeps in-frame sequences with V and J called. Part of the clones is missing from these tables; in studies checked, under half for an unresolved V gene and the rest for unknown reasons. Clone size and the V and J calls come from that table; the DNA yielded D and trimming. The sample table holds some 8,000 clones, of which less than 80% were seen once. The ten largest clones represent roughly 22% of the sample.

This clone was observed a few times. The target of this receptor is not known. Base qualities are not at hand, and no much larger clone is one base apart. The CDR3 goes from the cysteine to the phenylalanine over 14 residues. Only the CDR3 region is kept as DNA, spanning 42 bases read in frame from base 1. The germline V gene sets CDR1 to MNHNS and CDR2 to SASEGT. The germline V and J ends show losses of 6 bases and 10 bases respectively, and no gene match explains 9 bases of the junction. This clonotype originated in a man between 60 and 75 years old with renal cell carcinoma. The rearrangement joined TRBV6-1 to TRBJ1-6; TRBD1 lines up with 7 middle nucleotides. Source: tumor tissue, taken from a patient whose treatment was nephrectomy without radiotherapy. DNA sequence: TGTGCCAGCAGACCGACAGGGTCTGAATCACCCCTCCACTTT. This encodes CASRPTGSESPLHF.